Sequencing of this TCR beta chain was carried out in a study of response to subunit inactivated influenza vaccine. In its sample, this clonotype was seen a few times. V dropped 5 bases and J dropped 2 bases, with 19 bases sitting between them. The CDR3 sequence is 18 residues long. The V gene's germline CDR1 is MNHEY and CDR2 SMNVEV (reference sequence). TCRdb reprocessed the RT-PCR reads with MiXCR, giving one entry per CDR3 protein. The repertoire holds around 850,000 distinct CDR3 sequences, with approximately 18% as singletons. The chain links TRBV27 to TRBJ2-6, with D tentatively TRBD2 (6 bases). Sample: PBMCs from blood, taken roughly 5 days after vaccination. This receptor was obtained from a man aged 45-60 years who received an inactivated influenza vaccine. The CDR3 region is CASSHGRGGRAGANVLTF. DNA of the CDR3: TGTGCCAGCAGTCACGGACGGGGAGGTAGGGCTGGGGCCAACGTCCTGACTTTC.